The next 27 T cell receptor beta chains were all read from a single sample in a study of blood T cell repertoires in COVID-19. Some clones are missing from TCRdb's copy, which holds only in-frame ones; the method was immunoSEQ multiplex PCR. The sample has a few hundred thousand clones, just under 90% seen once. The sample comprised peripheral blood. These receptors came from a woman between 45 and 65 years old with COVID-19, enrolled during active disease.

This chain connects TRBV6-5 to TRBJ1-4; TRBD1 agrees at 8 bases. Trimming took 4 bases from V and 7 from J; bases not matched to a gene: 5. The CDR3 is 14 amino acids. Looked up from germline, CDR1 is MNHEY and CDR2 is SVGAGI. CDR3 amino acids: CASSFRGLGEKLFF. The DNA for the CDR3 is TGTGCCAGCAGTTTCAGGGGGCTAGGTGAAAAACTGTTTTTT.

This clone appeared once. This chain uses TRBV3-1 (or the pseudogene TRBV3-2) with TRBJ1-5, with D possibly matching TRBD1 (6 bases). Trimming stripped 4 bases from V and 5 bases from J, with 27 bases between. This CDR3 is built from 19 residues. Germline V gene sequence: CDR1 LGHDT, CDR2 YNNKEL (reference sequence). In nucleotides, the CDR3 is TGTGCCAGCAGCCCAAAGAGGGGAACCACAGGGACGTTTGATCAGCCCCAGCATTTT. Translation: CASSPKRGTTGTFDQPQHF.

Worth noting for this clone: The same CDR3 can be traced to other DNA sequences in this sample. The chain carries TRBV5-6 and TRBJ1-5, with D hard to call. Germline CDR1 and CDR2: SGHDT and YYEEEE. This CDR3 is 14 amino acids long. V shed 2 bases and J shed 2 bases, with 8 bases lying between them. In nucleotides, the CDR3 is TGTGCCAGCAGCTTATACGGGGGCAATCAGCCCCAGCATTTT. It encodes CASSLYGGNQPQHF.

This chain links TRBV5-1 with TRBJ2-1, with a possible D match to TRBD2 (6 bases). The germline V gene encodes CDR1 SGHRS and CDR2 YFSETQ. Between the trimmed V and J ends, which lost 4 bases and 0 bases, there was a span of 11 bases. The CDR3 covers 15 residues. For the CDR3, the DNA is TGCGCCAGCAGCGTGGGACTGAGCTCCTACAATGAGCAGTTCTTC. Translating it yields CASSVGLSSYNEQFF. The variable domain in full, with the rest retrieved from reference TRBV5-1 and TRBJ2-1, is KAGVTQTPRYLIKTRGQQVTLSCSPISGHRSVSWYQQTPGQGLQFLFEYFSETQRNKGNFPGRFSGRQFSNSRSEMNVSTLELGDSALYLCASSVGLSSYNEQFFGPGTRLTVL.

V is TRBV5-1 and J is TRBJ2-7, with TRBD2 matching 7 bases. Losses at the gene ends were 4 bases for V and 3 bases for J; bases not matched to a gene: 10. Germline values: CDR1 SGHRS, CDR2 YFSETQ. The CDR3 is 15 residues long. The CDR3 here is CASSGGGTGYYEQYF. The CDR3 nucleotides read TGCGCCAGCAGCGGGGGAGGGACTGGTTACTACGAGCAGTACTTC. The full variable domain, rest sourced from reference TRBV5-1 and TRBJ2-7, is KAGVTQTPRYLIKTRGQQVTLSCSPISGHRSVSWYQQTPGQGLQFLFEYFSETQRNKGNFPGRFSGRQFSNSRSEMNVSTLELGDSALYLCASSGGGTGYYEQYFGPGTRLTVT.

This clone came up a few times. The chain uses TRBV16 and TRBJ1-4; 8 nucleotides agree with TRBD1. The trim removed 0 bases at V and 6 bases at J, leaving 9 bases unmatched. CDR3 length: 17 residues. CDR1 is KGHSY, CDR2 FQNENV, per germline. As DNA, the CDR3 is TGTGCCAGCAGCCAATCGGAAAGGGCAGGGGGCGATGAAAAACTGTTTTTT. As protein: CASSQSERAGGDEKLFF. Full variable domain (missing parts from reference TRBV16 and TRBJ1-4): GEEVAQTPKHLVRGEGQKAKLYCAPIKGHSYVFWYQQVLKNEFKFLISFQNENVFDETGMPKERFSAKCLPNSPCSLEIQATKLEDSAVYFCASSQSERAGGDEKLFFGSGTQLSVL.

A few counts support this clone. The chain carries TRBV7-6 and TRBJ1-3; D ambiguous. From germline, CDR1 is SGHVS and CDR2 FNYEAQ. This CDR3 is 16 amino acids long. The V end lost 4 bases, the J end lost 0 bases, and 13 bases lay between the germline ends. DNA of the CDR3: TGTGCCAGCAGCTCCCCGGGTGCCGACTCTGGAAACACCATATATTTT. It translates to CASSSPGADSGNTIYF.

The chain couples TRBV24-1 to TRBJ2-2, with TRBD2 matching 7 bases. Germline loops: CDR1 KGHDR, CDR2 SFDVKD. Trimming cost V 6 bases and J 5 bases; bases outside gene matches: 2. This CDR3 has 13 residues. For the CDR3, the DNA is TGTGCCACCAGTTGGGGGGGGACCGGGGAGCTGTTTTTT. Translating it yields CATSWGGTGELFF.

The J gene is TRBJ2-1, the V gene TRBV7-3; 8 bases match TRBD2. Germline CDR1 SGHTA, CDR2 FQGTGA. The CDR3 is made up of 17 amino acids. V gave up 1 base and J gave up 3 bases; unmatched junction bases: 8. CDR3 protein: CASSLMNPLAGYNEQFF. The CDR3 coding sequence is TGTGCCAGCAGCTTAATGAATCCGCTAGCGGGCTACAATGAGCAGTTCTTC. The full variable domain, in which reference TRBV7-3 and TRBJ2-1 provide the parts outside the CDR3, is GAGVSQTPSNKVTEKGKYVELRCDPISGHTALYWYRQSLGQGPEFLIYFQGTGAADDSGLPNDRFFAVRPEGSVSTLKIQRTERGDSAVYLCASSLMNPLAGYNEQFFGPGTRLTVL.

This clone was observed a few times. The rearrangement uses TRBV7-7 and TRBJ1-3; unclear D gene. This CDR3 has 15 residues. V was shortened by 3 bases and J by 2 bases, with 11 bases between the two germline ends. Germline CDR1 and CDR2: SSHAT and FNYEAQ (reference sequence). The CDR3 spells CASSFSLGAGNTIYF. The CDR3 coding sequence is TGTGCCAGCAGCTTTTCTCTCGGGGCTGGAAACACCATATATTTT.

The rearrangement links TRBV19 to TRBJ2-4; TRBD1 matches 8 bases. Trimming removed 3 bases from V and 1 base from J; junction bases left unmatched: 14. Germline V gene sequence: CDR1 LNHDA, CDR2 SQIVND (reference sequence). CDR3 size: 19 residues. The DNA for the CDR3 is TGTGCCAGTAGTATCGGGACAGGATCTATAGGGTGGGCCAAAAACATTCAGTACTTC. Translated, it gives CASSIGTGSIGWAKNIQYF.

This clone was seen just once. The rearrangement uses TRBV27 and TRBJ2-1; 7 nucleotides align to TRBD1. V trimming: 7 bases; J trimming: 1 base; junction bases outside the gene matches: 10. In germline, CDR1 is MNHEY, CDR2 SMNVEV (reference sequence). The CDR3 loop spans 16 amino acids. CDR3 in DNA: TGTGCCAGCAACCCTGCCGGGACAGATTCCTACAATGAGCAGTTCTTC. The encoded protein is CASNPAGTDSYNEQFF.

The chain couples TRBV7-2 to TRBJ2-1; D perhaps matches TRBD2 (6 bases). The germline V gene has CDR1 SGHTA and CDR2 FQGNSA. V lost 4 bases and J 7 bases, leaving 14 bases between the germline ends. The CDR3 sequence is 14 residues long. Here the CDR3 DNA reads TGTGCCAGCAGCTCGCCCGGGACTTGGAATGAGCAGTTCTTC. Translation gives CASSSPGTWNEQFF.

The chain joins TRBV7-2 to TRBJ2-1; 11 nucleotides line up with TRBD1. Germline CDR1 SGHTA, CDR2 FQGNSA. This CDR3 comprises 14 residues. V shed 5 bases and J 9 bases; nucleotides not matched to a gene: 6. The CDR3 DNA sequence: TGTGCCAGCAGCCTGAGGGACAGGGGGTCTGAGCAGTTCTTC. This translates into CASSLRDRGSEQFF.

The gene calls are TRBV29-1 and TRBJ2-6; D might be TRBD1 (5 bases). Germline lookup yields CDR1 SQVTM and CDR2 ANQGSEA. Trimming stripped 5 bases from V and 0 bases from J, with 14 bases between. This CDR3 has 16 amino acids. Written as DNA, the CDR3 is TGCAGCGTTACAGGTGGACCGAACTCTGGGGCCAACGTCCTGACTTTC. This sequence encodes CSVTGGPNSGANVLTF.

V gene TRBV6-5 combines with J gene TRBJ2-2; D is possibly TRBD2 (6 bases). The CDR3 contains 15 residues. Germline values: CDR1 MNHEY, CDR2 SVGAGI. The V gene lost 7 bases and the J gene lost 6 bases, with 18 bases spanning the gap. The CDR3 reads CASIGSRTTPGELFF. The CDR3 DNA is TGTGCCAGCATAGGAAGTCGGACTACCCCCGGGGAGCTGTTTTTT.

This clone was seen a single time. The chain links TRBV9 to TRBJ2-1, with 8 bases fitting TRBD1. The V and J ends lost 2 bases and 6 bases, in that order; junction bases with no gene match: 4. CDR1 is SGDLS and CDR2 is YYNGEE in the germline V gene. The CDR3 covers 14 residues. The DNA of the CDR3 is TGTGCCAGCAGCGTTGCACAGGGGGGCAATGAGCAGTTCTTC. It yields the protein CASSVAQGGNEQFF.

The chain joins TRBV19 to TRBJ2-2, with D possibly matching TRBD1 (5 bases). There are 13 residues in the CDR3. CDR1 and CDR2 from the germline V gene are LNHDA and SQIVND (reference sequence). Trimming cost V 7 bases and J 1 base, with 7 bases left between them. CDR3 in amino acids: CASTDRNTGELFF. The DNA of the CDR3 is TGTGCCAGTACTGACAGGAACACCGGGGAGCTGTTTTTT.

The chain carries TRBV9 and TRBJ1-1; D is uncertain. The CDR3 totals 15 residues. Germline assignment: CDR1 SGDLS and CDR2 YYNGEE. Trimming took 2 bases from V and 1 from J, leaving 12 bases between them. CDR3 region: CASSVGEVRNTEAFF. The DNA for the CDR3 is TGTGCCAGCAGCGTCGGGGAAGTAAGGAACACTGAAGCTTTCTTT.

The chain combines TRBV5-4 with TRBJ2-1, with 14 bases fitting TRBD2. The length of the CDR3 is 15 residues. Germline assignment: CDR1 SGHNT and CDR2 YYREEE (reference sequence). V was clipped by 3 bases and J by 8 bases; unmatched bases: 4. CDR3 region: CASSSGLAGGDEQFF. CDR3 nucleotide sequence: TGTGCCAGCAGCTCAGGACTAGCGGGAGGAGATGAGCAGTTCTTC.

This clone was detected once. The V call is TRBV6-4, the J call TRBJ2-1, with 8 positions matching TRBD2. CDR1 MRHNA and CDR2 SNTAGT come from the germline V gene. J gave up 9 bases and V 4 bases, and 5 bases lay outside the gene matches. The CDR3 runs 13 residues. This chain's CDR3 is CASSGEAGVEQFF. DNA for the CDR3: TGTGCCAGCAGTGGCGAAGCGGGAGTTGAGCAGTTCTTC.

This clone has more than one count but fewer than ten. The chain is built from TRBV15 and TRBJ1-1; 8 nucleotides align to TRBD1. The CDR3 length is 15 residues. Germline assignment: CDR1 LNHNV and CDR2 YYDKDF (reference sequence). The V gene end was trimmed by 1 base and the J gene end by 3 bases; junction bases not matched to a gene: 4. This CDR3 is CATSRGGQGYTEAFF. The DNA of the CDR3 is TGTGCCACCAGCAGAGGAGGACAGGGATACACTGAAGCTTTCTTT.

The chain is built from TRBV7-8 and TRBJ1-1; tentative D call: TRBD1 (6 bases). This CDR3 has 14 amino acids. From germline, CDR1 is SGHVS and CDR2 FQNEAQ. V was clipped by 5 bases and J by 7 bases, with 17 bases between them. The CDR3 loop is CASSPTGPSDEAFF. CDR3 DNA: TGTGCCAGCAGCCCGACAGGTCCCAGCGATGAAGCTTTCTTT.

This rearrangement joins TRBV9 to TRBJ2-2; TRBD1 aligns across 8 bases. This CDR3 is built from 16 residues. Looked up from germline, CDR1 is SGDLS and CDR2 is YYNGEE. The V gene end was trimmed by 0 bases and the J gene end by 5 bases; junction bases not matched to a gene: 6. Here the CDR3 DNA reads TGTGCCAGCAGCGTAGGGACAGGGCGTAGGACCGGGGAGCTGTTTTTT. The encoded protein is CASSVGTGRRTGELFF. The complete variable domain, with remaining parts taken from reference TRBV9 and TRBJ2-2, reads DSGVTQTPKHLITATGQRVTLRCSPRSGDLSVYWYQQSLDQGLQFLIQYYNGEERAKGNILERFSAQQFPDLHSELNLSSLELGDSALYFCASSVGTGRRTGELFFGEGSRLTVL.

The rearrangement uses TRBV7-2 and TRBJ2-1, with 9 bases that match TRBD1. Germline-derived CDR1 and CDR2 are SGHTA and FQGNSA. V was clipped by 2 bases and J by 13 bases; unmatched bases: 15. The CDR3 extends over 16 amino acids. The CDR3 DNA follows: TGTGCCAGCAGCTTAAGGCCGGGACAGGGTGGAAGCGGCCAGTTCTTC. It specifies CASSLRPGQGGSGQFF.

The chain uses TRBV4-3 and TRBJ2-7; 11 bases fit TRBD2. Germline CDR1 LGHNA, CDR2 YSLEER. The CDR3 loop spans 15 amino acids. The J segment lost 2 bases and the V segment lost 3 bases, leaving 3 bases of the junction unmatched. CDR3: CASSQGSGRAYEQYF. The CDR3 DNA sequence: TGCGCCAGCAGCCAGGGTAGCGGGAGGGCCTACGAGCAGTACTTC.

This clone appeared a single time. The chain recombines TRBV18 with TRBJ2-2; D not resolved. The CDR3 is 13 residues long. The V gene's germline CDR1 is KGHSH and CDR2 LQKENI. Trimming pared 3 bases from V and 2 bases from J, leaving 4 bases between. Here the CDR3 reads CASSPSNTGELFF. The CDR3 nucleotides are TGTGCCAGCTCACCCAGTAACACCGGGGAGCTGTTTTTT.